A single sample is the source of the 2 T cell receptor beta chains below, sequenced in a study of shared clonotypes between healthy human individuals. Assay used: immunoSEQ multiplex PCR; TCRdb lists only in-frame clones, some missing. This sample yields about 990,000 clones, of which approximately 78% are seen a single time; 0.61% belongs to the top ten. Sequencing input: memory CD4+ T cells from PBMCs. Indicated subset: CD45RA-negative fraction. The receptors were sampled from a man younger than 35 in good health. Some clones in this sample may be carry-over from other donors' samples.

This clone has just a few counts. The chain uses TRBV19 and TRBJ1-2; a weak D match, TRBD1 (5 bases). The germline V gene encodes CDR1 LNHDA and CDR2 SQIVND (reference sequence). The CDR3 runs 14 residues. Trimming removed 7 bases at V and 2 bases at J, with 14 bases between. The CDR3 sequence: CASTTQGRNYGYTF. DNA for the CDR3: TGTGCCAGTACCACGCAGGGCAGGAACTATGGCTACACCTTC.

The chain uses TRBV4-2 and TRBJ1-2, with no clear D. The CDR3 totals 14 residues. Germline CDR1 and CDR2: LGHNA and YNFKEQ. V dropped 1 base and J dropped 4 bases, with 10 bases sitting between them. CDR3 sequence: CASSQVSNSYGYTF. In DNA form, the CDR3 reads TGTGCCAGCAGCCAAGTATCAAACTCCTATGGCTACACCTTC.